This T cell receptor (beta chain) was captured by sequencing in a study of T cell responses to AZD1222 COVID-19 vaccine. Profiling relied on immunoSEQ multiplex PCR, and the TCRdb table lists in-frame clones only, not all of them. This sample has roughly 250,000 clones; approximately 93% occur once, and the top ten carry approximately 0.52%. This clone came up once. The CDR3 has 13 amino acids. Trimming removed 0 bases at V and 7 bases at J, with 7 bases between. Per the germline V gene, CDR1 is MGHRA and CDR2 is YSYEKL. The sequence was collected from an adult in good health. Here the sequenced sample was peripheral blood, taken on day 0 of AZD1222 vaccination. The chain joins TRBV4-1 to TRBJ1-5; D uncertain. The chain's CDR3 is CASSQEMTQPQHF. The CDR3 region has the DNA TGCGCCAGCAGCCAAGAGATGACCCAGCCCCAGCATTTT.